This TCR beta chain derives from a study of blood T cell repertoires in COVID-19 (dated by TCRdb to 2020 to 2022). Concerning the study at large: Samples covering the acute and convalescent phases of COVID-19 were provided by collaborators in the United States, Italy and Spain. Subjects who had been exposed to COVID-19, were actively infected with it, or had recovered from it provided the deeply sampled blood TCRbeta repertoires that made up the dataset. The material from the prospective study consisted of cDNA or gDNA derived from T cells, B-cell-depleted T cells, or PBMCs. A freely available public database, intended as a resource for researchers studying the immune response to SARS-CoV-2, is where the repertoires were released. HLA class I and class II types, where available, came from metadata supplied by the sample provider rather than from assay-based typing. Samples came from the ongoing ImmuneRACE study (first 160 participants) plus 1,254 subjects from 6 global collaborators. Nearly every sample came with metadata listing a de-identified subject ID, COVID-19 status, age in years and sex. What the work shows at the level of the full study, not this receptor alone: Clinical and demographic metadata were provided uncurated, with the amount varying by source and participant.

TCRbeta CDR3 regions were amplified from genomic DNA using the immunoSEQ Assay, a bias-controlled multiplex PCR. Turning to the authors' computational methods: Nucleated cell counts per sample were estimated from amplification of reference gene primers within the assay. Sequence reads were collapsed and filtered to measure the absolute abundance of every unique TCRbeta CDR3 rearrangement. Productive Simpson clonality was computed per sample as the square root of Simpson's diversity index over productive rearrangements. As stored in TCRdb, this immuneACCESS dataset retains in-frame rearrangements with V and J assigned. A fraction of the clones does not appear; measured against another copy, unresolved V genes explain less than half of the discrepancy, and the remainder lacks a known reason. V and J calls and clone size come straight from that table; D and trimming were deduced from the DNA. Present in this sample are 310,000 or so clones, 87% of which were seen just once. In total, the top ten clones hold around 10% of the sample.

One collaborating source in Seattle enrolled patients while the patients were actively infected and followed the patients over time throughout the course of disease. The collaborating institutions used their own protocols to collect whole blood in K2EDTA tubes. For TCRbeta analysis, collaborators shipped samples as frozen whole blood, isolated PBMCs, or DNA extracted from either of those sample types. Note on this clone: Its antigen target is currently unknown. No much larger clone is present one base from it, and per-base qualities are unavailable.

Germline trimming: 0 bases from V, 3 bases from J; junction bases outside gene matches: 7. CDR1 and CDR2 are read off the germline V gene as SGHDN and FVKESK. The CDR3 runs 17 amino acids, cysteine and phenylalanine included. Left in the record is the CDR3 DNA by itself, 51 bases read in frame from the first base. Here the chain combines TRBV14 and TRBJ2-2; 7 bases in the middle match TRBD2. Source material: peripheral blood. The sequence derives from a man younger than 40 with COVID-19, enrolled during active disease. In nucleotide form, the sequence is TGTGCCAGCAGCCAAGATCGGCTAGCGGAATACACCGGGGAGCTGTTTTTT. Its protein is CASSQDRLAEYTGELFF.